These 7 T cell receptor beta chains originate from one sample sequenced in a study of OX40 agonist ivuxolimab in advanced cancers. Clones were read by immunoSEQ multiplex PCR, and TCRdb kept only the in-frame ones, dropping some. The profile shows about 81,000 clones, 88% of them singletons. The sample consisted of CD4+ or CD8+ T cells sorted from blood, taken in a trial of the OX40 agonist ivuxolimab. The receptors were sampled from an adult with an advanced solid tumor such as melanoma, head and neck, liver or kidney cancer.

The chain couples TRBV7-9 to TRBJ2-1, with a weak D call TRBD2 (7 bases). CDR3 length: 15 amino acids. Germline V gene lookup returns CDR1 SEHNR and CDR2 FQNEAQ (reference sequence). Trimming stripped 0 bases from V and 7 bases from J, with 13 bases between. DNA for the CDR3: TGTGCCAGCAGCTTAGCGGAGGGGGGGCATAATGAGCAGTTCTTC. Translation: CASSLAEGGHNEQFF.

The rearrangement uses TRBV4-2 and TRBJ2-7; 8 nucleotides line up with TRBD2. Trimming at V came to 4 bases and at J to 0 bases, leaving 8 bases not matched to a gene. The CDR3 is 16 amino acids. CDR1 is LGHNA, CDR2 YNFKEQ, per germline. CDR3 in DNA: TGTGCCAGCAGCCGTAGGACTAGCCTGAACTCCTACGAGCAGTACTTC. Amino acids: CASSRRTSLNSYEQYF.

The chain combines TRBV7-2 with TRBJ2-7; TRBD2 agrees at 8 bases. There are 16 residues in the CDR3. Germline assignment: CDR1 SGHTA and CDR2 FQGNSA. V lost 1 base and J lost 0; bases outside the gene matches: 5. CDR3 in amino acids: CASSLVAGTSSYEQYF. For the CDR3, the DNA is TGTGCCAGCAGCTTAGTAGCCGGGACTAGCTCCTACGAGCAGTACTTC.

The chain recombines TRBV21-1 with TRBJ2-1; the table's D call of TRBD1 was not tested on the DNA. TRBV21-1 is a documented pseudogene. This CDR3 is 17 amino acids long. As DNA, the CDR3 is TGTGCCAGCAGCAAGGGGACAGGGGGCAGGTCCTACAATGAGCAGTTCTTC. Protein product: CASSKGTGGRSYNEQFF.

The CDR3 is CATSRVGGGTDTQYF. CDR3 coding DNA: TGTGCCACCAGCAGAGTGGGCGGGGGCACAGATACGCAGTATTTT. The chain recombines TRBV15 with TRBJ2-3; possibly TRBD2 for D (6 bases). Germline lookup yields CDR1 LNHNV and CDR2 YYDKDF (reference sequence). V lost 1 base to trimming and J lost 1 base, with 9 bases between them. The CDR3 has 15 residues.

The chain joins TRBV7-3 to TRBJ1-2; tentatively, D is TRBD1 (6 bases). Trimming shortened V by 5 bases and J by 8 bases, and 15 bases separated the two germline ends. This CDR3 has 13 residues. Germline V gives CDR1 SGHTA, CDR2 FQGTGA. In nucleotides, the CDR3 is TGTGCCAGCAGCCAACGGGACGGGGGCGGCTACACCTTC. This encodes CASSQRDGGGYTF.

The J gene is TRBJ1-6, the V gene TRBV2, with unresolved D. Germline V gene data show CDR1 as SNHLY and CDR2 as FYNNEI. Trimming removed 3 bases from V and 10 bases from J, with 16 bases in between. CDR3 length: 15 amino acids. CDR3 sequence: CASSERPKDGSPLHF. The CDR3 DNA sequence: TGTGCCAGCAGTGAGCGTCCCAAAGACGGGTCACCCCTCCACTTT.